The 22 T cell receptor beta chains in this list originate from one sample, sequenced in a study of identical twins. Using its own MiXCR run on the 5' RACE reads, TCRdb lists one record per CDR3 protein. The table records approximately 1.8 million distinct CDR3 sequences, under 35% of them present only once. The sample comprised cord blood. These TCRs come from a newborn girl in good health.

This clonotype was seen only a few times. This chain uses TRBV21-1 with TRBJ2-3; TRBD2 was called by the table and not checked on the DNA. TRBV21-1 is assigned pseudogene status. The length of the CDR3 is 15 residues. The CDR3 spells CASSLPLAGVDTQYF. The DNA of the CDR3 is TGTGCCAGCAGCCTACCTCTAGCGGGAGTTGATACGCAGTATTTT.

J is TRBJ2-1 and V is TRBV20-1; the match to TRBD1 covers 9 bases. CDR1 is DFQATT and CDR2 is SNEGSKA in the germline V gene (reference sequence). The CDR3 spans 16 residues. The ends lost 1 base at V and 3 bases at J; junction bases unmatched: 7. The CDR3 region is CSARVSGTGSYNEQFF. CDR3 bases: TGCAGTGCTAGAGTCTCCGGGACAGGGAGCTACAATGAGCAGTTCTTC.

This clonotype was seen more than once but under ten times. The chain combines TRBV5-5 with TRBJ1-6, with 7 bases identical to TRBD1. The CDR3 spans 16 residues. The V and J ends lost 4 bases and 3 bases, in that order; junction bases with no gene match: 7. Germline V CDR1 and CDR2: SGHKS, YYEKEE (reference sequence). The CDR3 is CASSLGQTIYNSPLHF. The CDR3 coding sequence is TGTGCCAGCAGCCTGGGACAGACGATCTATAATTCACCCCTCCACTTT.

V and J are TRBV29-1 and TRBJ2-1, with 7 bases that match TRBD2. The CDR3 has 15 residues. V shed 0 bases and J 10 bases; nucleotides not matched to a gene: 12. CDR1 and CDR2 (germline): SQVTM, ANQGSEA. Written as DNA, the CDR3 is TGCAGCGTTGAAGACGCTAGCGGACTCTCCTACGAGCAGTTCTTC. Translated, it gives CSVEDASGLSYEQFF.

V usage is TRBV9 and J usage is TRBJ1-5; D is possibly TRBD1 (5 bases). Germline V gene lookup returns CDR1 SGDLS and CDR2 YYNGEE. With 0 bases removed from V and 6 bases from J, the gap between germline ends came to 7 bases. The CDR3 spans 13 residues. The chain's CDR3 is CASSVDGGQPQHF. CDR3 nucleotides: TGTGCCAGCAGCGTAGATGGGGGTCAGCCCCAGCATTTT.

V is TRBV7-2 and J is TRBJ2-7; the D gene is possibly TRBD1 (6 bases). The CDR3 is 14 residues long. The V end lost 2 bases, the J end lost 3 bases, and 11 bases lay between the germline ends. Germline V lookup: CDR1 SGHTA, CDR2 FQGNSA. As DNA, the CDR3 is TGTGCCAGCAGCTTACGGGACATTGGCTACGAGCAGTACTTC. Its translation is CASSLRDIGYEQYF.

J is TRBJ2-3 and V is TRBV10-3; the D is unclear. This CDR3 has 15 residues. V was trimmed by 0 bases and J by 6 bases, leaving 13 bases between them. The V gene's germline CDR1 is ENHRY and CDR2 SYGVKD. The CDR3 reads CAISESSPPEDTQYF. The CDR3 DNA sequence: TGTGCCATCAGTGAGTCCTCCCCGCCAGAGGATACGCAGTATTTT.

The chain recombines TRBV4-2 with TRBJ2-2; D is uncertain. Germline V gene data show CDR1 as LGHNA and CDR2 as YNFKEQ. This CDR3 comprises 16 residues. V lost 1 base and J lost 0, with 9 bases in between. The CDR3 coding sequence is TGTGCCAGCAGCCAAGGGCCGAATACGAACACCGGGGAGCTGTTTTTT. This sequence encodes CASSQGPNTNTGELFF.

The chain employs TRBV28 and TRBJ2-3; D uncertain. Trimming cost V 2 bases and J 2 bases, with 14 bases left between them. Germline CDR1 is MDHEN and CDR2 is SYDVKM. There are 16 residues in the CDR3. The CDR3 here is CASSLRVPQPTDTQYF. The CDR3 region has the DNA TGTGCCAGCAGTTTACGGGTACCCCAACCCACAGATACGCAGTATTTT.

The gene calls are TRBV7-6 and TRBJ2-2; D is possibly TRBD1 or TRBD2 (5 bases each). CDR3 length: 14 residues. Per germline, CDR1 SGHVS and CDR2 FNYEAQ. Trimming removed 9 bases at V and 4 bases at J, with 15 bases between. The CDR3 spells CASGAPGGTGELFF. CDR3 sequence (DNA): TGTGCCAGTGGGGCCCCTGGGGGCACCGGGGAGCTGTTTTTT.

CDR3 nucleotide sequence: TGTGCCAGCAGCCAAGATCGGGGGGCAACAGATACGCAGTATTTT. It is translated as CASSQDRGATDTQYF. The chain is built from TRBV4-2 and TRBJ2-3; a weak D match, TRBD2 (7 bases). Germline V lookup: CDR1 LGHNA, CDR2 YNFKEQ. V was clipped by 0 bases and J by 3 bases, with 10 bases between them. This CDR3 comprises 15 residues.

This clonotype was counted a few times. V is TRBV4-2 and J is TRBJ2-7; D call uncertain. V was cut by 6 bases and J by 0 bases, with 12 bases left in between. This CDR3 has 14 amino acids. The germline V gene has CDR1 LGHNA and CDR2 YNFKEQ. CDR3 in amino acids: CASSRSRSSYEQYF. Here the CDR3 DNA reads TGTGCCAGCAGTCGTTCTAGGAGCTCCTACGAGCAGTACTTC.

The CDR3 protein is CASSLSSGKNEQYF. The DNA for the CDR3 is TGTGCCAGCAGCCTGTCTAGCGGGAAGAATGAGCAGTACTTC. The chain links TRBV11-2 to TRBJ2-7, with TRBD2 identical over 9 bases. From germline, CDR1 is SGHAT and CDR2 FQNNGV. CDR3 length: 14 residues. With V trimmed by 5 bases and J by 7 bases, 9 bases remained unmatched.

This clonotype occurred a few times. This chain links TRBV27 with TRBJ2-3, with 12 bases that match TRBD1. This CDR3 has 14 residues. Trimming at V came to 6 bases and at J to 4 bases, leaving 2 bases not matched to a gene. From germline, CDR1 is MNHEY and CDR2 SMNVEV (reference sequence). The CDR3 sequence is CASRGQGAADTQYF. The CDR3 DNA is TGTGCCAGCAGGGGACAGGGGGCAGCAGATACGCAGTATTTT.

This rearrangement joins TRBV3-1 to TRBJ2-5; the match to TRBD2 covers 9 bases. The V and J ends lost 0 bases and 11 bases, in that order; junction bases with no gene match: 13. The CDR3 sequence is 16 residues long. Germline assignment: CDR1 LGHDT and CDR2 YNNKEL (reference sequence). The CDR3 here is CASSQDRLAGHNEQYF. The CDR3 coding sequence is TGTGCCAGCAGCCAAGATCGGCTAGCGGGGCACAATGAGCAGTACTTC.

The V gene is TRBV11-1, the J gene TRBJ2-2; 9 positions match TRBD2. Germline values: CDR1 SGHAT, CDR2 FQDESV (reference sequence). With V trimmed by 1 base and J by 2 bases, 5 bases remained unmatched. The CDR3 is made up of 17 amino acids. The CDR3 region has the DNA TGTGCCAGCAGCTTAGTTGGACTAGCGCGCAACACCGGGGAGCTGTTTTTT. It codes for CASSLVGLARNTGELFF.

This clonotype has more than one count but fewer than ten. The chain uses TRBV20-1 and TRBJ2-3, with 10 bases identical to TRBD1. CDR1 is DFQATT and CDR2 is SNEGSKA in the germline V gene (reference sequence). V lost 5 bases and J lost 2; bases outside the gene matches: 4. The CDR3 is 14 residues long. This chain's CDR3 is CSAPTGGNTDTQYF. The CDR3 DNA reads TGCAGTGCTCCGACAGGGGGCAACACAGATACGCAGTATTTT.

The chain is built from TRBV5-6 and TRBJ1-1; 7 bases are a match to TRBD1. V was pared by 4 bases and J by 10 bases, with 13 bases of the junction left unmatched. The germline CDR1 and CDR2 sequences are SGHDT and YYEEEE. This CDR3 contains 14 residues. The DNA of the CDR3 is TGTGCCAGCAGCCCACAGGGGCAAAATAGAGGAGCTTTCTTT. It encodes CASSPQGQNRGAFF. Looking up the rest from reference TRBV5-6 and TRBJ1-1 gives the full variable domain: DAGVTQSPTHLIKTRGQQVTLRCSPKSGHDTVSWYQQALGQGPQFIFQYYEEEERQRGNFPDRFSGHQFPNYSSELNVNALLLGDSALYLCASSPQGQNRGAFFGQGTRLTVV.

This clonotype has only a few counts. V usage is TRBV11-2 and J usage is TRBJ2-4; TRBD1 agrees at 9 bases. The J call is uncertain, as TRBJ2-7 better fits the DNA end. This CDR3 comprises 15 residues. Germline V gene sequence: CDR1 SGHAT, CDR2 FQNNGV. The chain's CDR3 is CASSLVTGGNYEQYF. In DNA, the CDR3 is TGTGCCAGCAGCTTAGTGACAGGGGGGAACTACGAGCAGTACTTC.

This clonotype appeared a few times. V is TRBV7-2 and J is TRBJ1-4; D remains unclear. The CDR3 consists of 13 residues. The V end was cut by 5 bases, the J end by 7 bases, with 11 bases between. CDR1 and CDR2 (germline): SGHTA, FQGNSA. The DNA of the CDR3 is TGTGCCAGCAGCCTAGGGCCCGCTGAAAAACTGTTTTTT. Residues: CASSLGPAEKLFF.

This clonotype was seen a few times. The chain joins TRBV29-1 to TRBJ2-7, with TRBD2 matching over 13 bases. Trimming cost V 4 bases and J 7 bases; bases outside gene matches: 13. Germline CDR1 SQVTM, CDR2 ANQGSEA. The CDR3 covers 16 residues. The CDR3 reads CSVGRLAGGFYNEQYF. The CDR3 region has the DNA TGCAGCGTTGGTCGACTAGCGGGAGGTTTCTACAATGAGCAGTACTTC.

The rearrangement uses TRBV4-1 and TRBJ1-1, with 8 positions matching TRBD1. The CDR3 covers 16 residues. CDR1 and CDR2 (germline): MGHRA, YSYEKL. V shed 4 bases, J shed 1 base, and the junction held 8 bases outside the gene matches. The CDR3 spells CASSPITGGPNTEAFF. The CDR3 DNA reads as TGCGCCAGCAGCCCCATAACAGGGGGACCGAACACTGAAGCTTTCTTT.